This T cell receptor (beta chain) is drawn from a study of blood T cell repertoires in COVID-19 (dated by TCRdb to about 2020). The study in broad terms: Collaborator samples came from the United States, Italy and Spain and covered acute and convalescent phases of COVID-19. The prospective study material was composed of cDNA or gDNA derived from T cells, B-cell-depleted T cells, or PBMCs. The dataset comprised deeply sampled blood TCRbeta repertoires from subjects exposed to, actively infected with, or recovered from COVID-19. The repertoires were released in a freely available public database meant as a resource for research on the immune response to SARS-CoV-2. The samples were drawn from the first 160 participants of the ongoing ImmuneRACE study and from over 950 subjects provided by 6 global collaborators. A de-identified subject ID, COVID-19 status, age in years and sex were almost always included in the sample metadata. Where available, HLA class I and class II types were taken from metadata supplied by the sample provider and were not determined by assay-based typing. Summary of the overall study and its limitations: Clinical and demographic metadata were provided uncurated, with the amount varying by source and participant.

TCRbeta CDR3 regions were amplified from genomic DNA using the immunoSEQ Assay, a bias-controlled multiplex PCR. The paper's data handling went like this. The number of nucleated cells in each sample was estimated from the amplification of reference gene primers within the assay. To quantify the absolute abundance of each unique TCRbeta CDR3 rearrangement, sequence reads were collapsed and filtered. Productive Simpson clonality was computed per sample as the square root of Simpson's diversity index over productive rearrangements. Drawn from immuneACCESS, this table holds only the in-frame rearrangements with V and J called that TCRdb kept. Clones are partly lost; checked studies trace under half to an unresolved V gene and leave the rest unexplained. D and trimming were read from the DNA, whereas the V and J calls and clone size are those reported in that table. The sample data list under 150,000 clones, and more than 70% of these were observed just once. The top ten hold just over 5.5% of the sample.

Comments on this clone: The antigen this receptor binds is unknown. Base quality data are lacking; no much larger clone is found one base away.

In Seattle, one collaborating source enrolled patients while the infection was active and tracked those patients longitudinally over the course of disease. Whole blood was collected in K2EDTA tubes by collaborating institutions according to the institutions' own protocols. For TCRbeta analysis, collaborators shipped samples as frozen whole blood, isolated PBMCs, or DNA extracted from either of those sample types. The germline V and J ends show losses of 6 bases and 3 bases respectively, and no gene match explains 10 bases of the junction. Based on the germline V gene, the CDR1 and CDR2 sequences are MNHEY and SVGEGT. The CDR3 runs 15 amino acids, cysteine and phenylalanine included. Kept here is only the CDR3 DNA, which spans 45 bases and is read in frame from base 1.

The sequence came from a woman aged 60-75 years with COVID-19, enrolled during active disease. The chain joins TRBV6-2 or TRBV6-3 to TRBJ2-7, and 8 bases in between align with TRBD2. The sequenced sample was peripheral blood. The DNA sequence is TGTGCCAGCAGCCATACGGACAGCGGGGGCTACGAGCAGTACTTC. This translates into CASSHTDSGGYEQYF.